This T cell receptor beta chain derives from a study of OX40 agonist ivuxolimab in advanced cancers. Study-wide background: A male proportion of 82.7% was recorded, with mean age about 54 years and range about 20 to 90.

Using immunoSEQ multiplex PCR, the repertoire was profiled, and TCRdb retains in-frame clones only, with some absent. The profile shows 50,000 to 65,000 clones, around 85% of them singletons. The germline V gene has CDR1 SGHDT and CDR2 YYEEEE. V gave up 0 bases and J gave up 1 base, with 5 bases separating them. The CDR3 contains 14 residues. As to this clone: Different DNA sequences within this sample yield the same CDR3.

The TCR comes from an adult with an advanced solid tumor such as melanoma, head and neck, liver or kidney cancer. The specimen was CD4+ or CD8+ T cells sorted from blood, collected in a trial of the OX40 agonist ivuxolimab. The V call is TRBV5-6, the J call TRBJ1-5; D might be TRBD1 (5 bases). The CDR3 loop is CASSLGQSNQPQHF. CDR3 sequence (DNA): TGTGCCAGCAGCTTGGGACAGAGCAATCAGCCCCAGCATTTT.